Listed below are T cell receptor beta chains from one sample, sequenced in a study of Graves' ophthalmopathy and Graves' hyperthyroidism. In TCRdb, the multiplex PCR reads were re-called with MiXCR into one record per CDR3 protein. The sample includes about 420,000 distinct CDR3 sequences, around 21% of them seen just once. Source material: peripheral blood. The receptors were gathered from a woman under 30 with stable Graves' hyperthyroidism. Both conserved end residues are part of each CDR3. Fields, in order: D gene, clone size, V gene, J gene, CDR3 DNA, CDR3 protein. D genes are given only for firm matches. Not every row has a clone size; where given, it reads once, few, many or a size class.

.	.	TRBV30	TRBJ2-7	TGTGCCTGGAGTGTATTCACGGGAAACGAGCAGTACTTC	CAWSVFTGNEQYF
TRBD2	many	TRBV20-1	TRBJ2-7	TGCAGTGCTAGAGATCGGGGGAGGGGCCTCTACGAGCAGTACTTC	CSARDRGRGLYEQYF
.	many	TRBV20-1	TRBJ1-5	TGCAGTGCTTCCCTGGGCAATCAGCCCCAGCATTTT	CSASLGNQPQHF
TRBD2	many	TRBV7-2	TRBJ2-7	TGTGCCAGCAGCTTAGTAGCGGGAGGGAACTACGAGCAGTACTTC	CASSLVAGGNYEQYF
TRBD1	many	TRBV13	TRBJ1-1	TGTGCCAGCACCTTCGACAGGGGGAACACTGAAGCTTTCTTT	CASTFDRGNTEAFF
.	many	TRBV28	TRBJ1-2	TGTGCCAGCAGTTCATACCGTGAAGGCGACCTTAACTATGGCTACACCTTC	CASSSYREGDLNYGYTF
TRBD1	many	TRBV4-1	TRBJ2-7	TGCGCCAGCAGCCAAGATCATCGACAGGGGTTAACCGAGCAGTACTTC	CASSQDHRQGLTEQYF
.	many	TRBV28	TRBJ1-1	TGTGCCAGCAGTTTATCGGGCAGGGGCGTAAACACTGAAGCTTTCTTT	CASSLSGRGVNTEAFF
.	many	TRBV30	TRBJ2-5	TGTGCCTGGAGTGGTCGTGTTAAGGGGGAGACCCAGTACTTC	CAWSGRVKGETQYF
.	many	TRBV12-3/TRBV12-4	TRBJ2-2	TGTGCCAGCAGTTGGTGGGACCGCACCGGGGAGCTGTTTTTT	CASSWWDRTGELFF
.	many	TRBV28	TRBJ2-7	TGTGCCAGCAGTTTATTAACAGTTGAATCCGAGCAGTACTTC	CASSLLTVESEQYF
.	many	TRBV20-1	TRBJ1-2	TGCAGTGCTGGAGGGTACTCCTATGGCTACACCTTC	CSAGGYSYGYTF
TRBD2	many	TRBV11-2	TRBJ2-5	TGTGCCAGCAGCTTAGCCCCCAGCGGGGCGCAAGAGACCCAGTACTTC	CASSLAPSGAQETQYF
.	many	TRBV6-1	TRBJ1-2	TGTGCCAGCAGTGAAGTTGGGGGGCAAGGAGGCTACACCTTC	CASSEVGGQGGYTF
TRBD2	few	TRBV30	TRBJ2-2	TGTGCCTGGAGTAATGACCCCCCGGGACTAGCTTGGACCGGGGAGCTGTTTTTT	CAWSNDPPGLAWTGELFF
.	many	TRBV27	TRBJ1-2	TGTGCCAGCAGTTCGGGGCCCTGGTATGGCTACACCTTC	CASSSGPWYGYTF
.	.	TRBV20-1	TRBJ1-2	TGCAGTGCTAGAGACCGCTACAGCTATGGCTACACCTTC	CSARDRYSYGYTF
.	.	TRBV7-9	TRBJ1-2	TGTGCCAGCGCGGGAGCAGGAGGATATGGCTACACCTTC	CASAGAGGYGYTF
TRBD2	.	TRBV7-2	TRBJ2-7	TGTGCCAGCAGCCCTACTAGCGGGGGGACCTACGAGCAGTACTTC	CASSPTSGGTYEQYF
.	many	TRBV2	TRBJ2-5	TGTGCCAGTGTGGGTCCGAGCCAAGAGACCCAGTACTTC	CASVGPSQETQYF
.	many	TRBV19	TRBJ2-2	TGTGCCAGTAGTATGGTTACTGAGACCGGGGAGCTGTTTTTT	CASSMVTETGELFF
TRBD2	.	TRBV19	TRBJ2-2	TGTGCCAGTAGTATAGACGGGAGGGCCTTTTTGTCCGGGGAGCTGTTTTTT	CASSIDGRAFLSGELFF
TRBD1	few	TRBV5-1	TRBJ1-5	TGCGCCAGCAGCGCTGGGACAGGGGAGCAGCCCCAGCATTTT	CASSAGTGEQPQHF
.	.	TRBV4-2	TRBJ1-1	TGTGCCAGCAGCCGAACTTTTATAGACACTGAAGCTTTCTTT	CASSRTFIDTEAFF
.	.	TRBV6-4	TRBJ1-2	TGTGCCAGCAGTGAAATCGAACAGGACCACTATGGCTACACCTTC	CASSEIEQDHYGYTF
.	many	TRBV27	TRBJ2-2	TGTGCCAGCAACGGGGGGAACACCGGGGAGCTGTTTTTT	CASNGGNTGELFF
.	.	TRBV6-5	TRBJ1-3	TGTGCCAGCAGTTTAGGGTGGCTTTCTGGGAACACCATATATTTT	CASSLGWLSGNTIYF
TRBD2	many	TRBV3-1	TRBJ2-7	TGTGCCAGCAGCCAAGTCCCGGGACTAGCGGGAACGGAGCAGTACTTC	CASSQVPGLAGTEQYF
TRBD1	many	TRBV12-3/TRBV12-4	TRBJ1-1	TGTGCCAGCAGAGCGGGACAGAGGATGAACACTGAAGCTTTCTTT	CASRAGQRMNTEAFF
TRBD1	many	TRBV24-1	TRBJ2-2	TGTGCCACCAGTGAACAACCAGGGACAGCCAACACCGGGGAGCTGTTTTTT	CATSEQPGTANTGELFF
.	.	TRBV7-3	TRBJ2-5	TGTGCCAGCAGCTGGAAGGTGGGACCGCAAGAGACCCAGTACTTC	CASSWKVGPQETQYF
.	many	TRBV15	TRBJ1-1	TGTGCCACCAGCAGTTCAGGGGAATGGGCTGAAGCTTTCTTT	CATSSSGEWAEAFF
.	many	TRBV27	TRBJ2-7	TGTGCCAGCAGTGTCTTGCCCGGGACAACCTTCAAGCAGTACTTC	CASSVLPGTTFKQYF
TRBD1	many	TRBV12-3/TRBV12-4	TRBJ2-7	TGTGCCAGCAGTATTCACCGGGACAGGGGCCACGAGCAGTACTTC	CASSIHRDRGHEQYF
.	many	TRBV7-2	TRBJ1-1	TGTGCCAGCAGCTCACGCAAAGAACACCTCCTGAACACTGAAGCTTTCTTT	CASSSRKEHLLNTEAFF
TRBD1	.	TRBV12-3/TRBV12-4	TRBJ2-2	TGTGCCAGCAGCCAAGGGACAGGGGCCCGGAACACCGGGGAGCTGTTTTTT	CASSQGTGARNTGELFF
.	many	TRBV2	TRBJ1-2	TGTGCCCTACAACCGGCCCCGGGGAGGCTTACACTCGACGGCTACACCTTC	CALQPAPGRLTLDGYTF
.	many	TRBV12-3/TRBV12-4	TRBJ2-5	TGTGCCAGCATGGGGGTAGAGACCCAGTACTTC	CASMGVETQYF
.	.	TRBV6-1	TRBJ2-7	TGTGCCAGCAGCAGAAAGGCAGACTACGAGCAGTACTTC	CASSRKADYEQYF
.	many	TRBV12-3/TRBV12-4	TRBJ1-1	TGTGCCAGCAGTTCATCGGGCCCGAACACTGAAGCTTTCTTT	CASSSSGPNTEAFF
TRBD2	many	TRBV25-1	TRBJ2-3	TGTGCCAGCAGTGGCTATCAAAGGACTAGCGGGTGGTTGGATACGCAGTATTTT	CASSGYQRTSGWLDTQYF
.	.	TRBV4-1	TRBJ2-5	TGCGCCAGCAGCCAAACACCGCCAGGGGATAGTAGCCAAGAGACCCAGTACTTC	CASSQTPPGDSSQETQYF
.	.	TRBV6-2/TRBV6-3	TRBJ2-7	TGTACCAGCAAAGCCCTAGGAGAAAGCGGATTTTCCTACGAGCAGTACTTC	CTSKALGESGFSYEQYF
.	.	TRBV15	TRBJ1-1	TGTGCCACCAGCAGGATCGGAGGGACCACTGAAGCTTTCTTT	CATSRIGGTTEAFF
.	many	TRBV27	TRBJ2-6	TGTGCCAGCTCCGTAAGGGTAGGCTCTGGGGCCAACGTCCTGACTTTC	CASSVRVGSGANVLTF
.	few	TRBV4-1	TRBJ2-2	TGCGCCAGCAGCCAAGAGAGGGGACGGACTACAAACACCGGGGAGCTGTTTTTT	CASSQERGRTTNTGELFF
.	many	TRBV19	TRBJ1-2	TGTGCCAGTATCCGTTTTTCGGCAGGGAACTATGGCTACACCTTC	CASIRFSAGNYGYTF
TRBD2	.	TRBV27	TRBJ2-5	TGTGCCAGCAGTTTATCCGGGACTACCATCAAAGAGACCCAGTACTTC	CASSLSGTTIKETQYF
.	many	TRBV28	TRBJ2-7	TGTGCCAGCAGTTTATTCGTGGGGTACGAGCAGTACTTC	CASSLFVGYEQYF
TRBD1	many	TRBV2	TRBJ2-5	TGTGCCAGCATCTCCGGGACAGGGTGGTTCGAGTCGGTCCAGTACTTC	CASISGTGWFESVQYF
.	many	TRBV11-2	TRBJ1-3	TGTGCCAGCACCCGACAGGATCGAGGAAACACCATATATTTT	CASTRQDRGNTIYF
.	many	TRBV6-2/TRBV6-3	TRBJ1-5	TGTGCCAGCAGTTACCGGGACATCTATCAGCCCCAGCATTTT	CASSYRDIYQPQHF
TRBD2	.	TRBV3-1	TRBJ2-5	TGTGCCAGCAGCCAGCTAGCGGGATCCCAAGAGACCCAGTACTTC	CASSQLAGSQETQYF
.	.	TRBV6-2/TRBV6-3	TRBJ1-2	TGTGCCAGCAGATTCACAGGGACCCTAAACTATGGCTACACCTTC	CASRFTGTLNYGYTF
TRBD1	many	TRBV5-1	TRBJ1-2	TGCGCCAGCAGCTTGGGAAGCAGGGGGCCGAGCTATGGCTACACCTTC	CASSLGSRGPSYGYTF